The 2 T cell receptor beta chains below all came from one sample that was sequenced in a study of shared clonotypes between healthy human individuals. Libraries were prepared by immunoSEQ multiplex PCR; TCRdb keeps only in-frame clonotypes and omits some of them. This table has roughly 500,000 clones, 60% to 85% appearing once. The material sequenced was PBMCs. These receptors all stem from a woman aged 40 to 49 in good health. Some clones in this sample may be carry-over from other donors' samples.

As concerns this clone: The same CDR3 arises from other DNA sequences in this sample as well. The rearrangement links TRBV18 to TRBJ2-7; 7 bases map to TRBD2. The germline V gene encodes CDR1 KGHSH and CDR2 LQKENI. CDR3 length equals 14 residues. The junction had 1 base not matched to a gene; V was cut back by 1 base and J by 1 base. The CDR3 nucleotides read TGTGCCAGCTCACCACGGGAGGGTTCCTACGAGCAGTACTTC. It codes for CASSPREGSYEQYF.

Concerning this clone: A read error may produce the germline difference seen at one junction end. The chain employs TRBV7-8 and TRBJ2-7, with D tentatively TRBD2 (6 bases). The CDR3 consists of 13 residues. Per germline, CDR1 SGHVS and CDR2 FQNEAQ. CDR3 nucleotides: TGTGCCAGCAGCTTACCCTCCTTAGCGGCCGCCGCCTTC. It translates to CASSLPSLAAAAF.